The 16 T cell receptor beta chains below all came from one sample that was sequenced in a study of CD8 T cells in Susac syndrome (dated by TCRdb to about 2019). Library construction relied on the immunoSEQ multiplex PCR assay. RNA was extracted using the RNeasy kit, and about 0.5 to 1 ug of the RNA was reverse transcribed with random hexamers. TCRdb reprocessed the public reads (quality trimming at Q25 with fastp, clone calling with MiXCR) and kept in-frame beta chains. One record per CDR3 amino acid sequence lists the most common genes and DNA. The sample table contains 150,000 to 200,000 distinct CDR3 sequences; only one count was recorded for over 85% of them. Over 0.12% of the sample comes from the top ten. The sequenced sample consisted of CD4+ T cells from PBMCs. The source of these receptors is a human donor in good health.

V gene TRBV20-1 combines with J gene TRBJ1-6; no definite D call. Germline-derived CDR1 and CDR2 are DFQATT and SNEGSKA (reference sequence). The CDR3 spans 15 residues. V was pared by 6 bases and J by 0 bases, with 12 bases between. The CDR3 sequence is CSARMGSSYNSPLHF. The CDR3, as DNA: TGCAGTGCGCGAATGGGGAGCTCCTATAATTCACCCCTCCACTTT.

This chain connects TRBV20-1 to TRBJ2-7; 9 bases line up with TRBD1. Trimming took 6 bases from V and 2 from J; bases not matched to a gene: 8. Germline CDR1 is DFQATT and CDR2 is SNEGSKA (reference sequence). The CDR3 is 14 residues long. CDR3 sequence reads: CSALGTGIPYEQYF. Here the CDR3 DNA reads TGCAGTGCCCTAGGGACAGGGATCCCCTACGAGCAGTACTTC.

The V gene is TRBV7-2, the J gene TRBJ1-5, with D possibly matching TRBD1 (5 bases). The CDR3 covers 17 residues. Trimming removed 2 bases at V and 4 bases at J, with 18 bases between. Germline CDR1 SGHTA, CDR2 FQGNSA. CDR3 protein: CASSLYYSGWGNQPQHF. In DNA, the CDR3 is TGTGCCAGCAGCTTATACTACTCGGGGTGGGGGAATCAGCCCCAGCATTTT.

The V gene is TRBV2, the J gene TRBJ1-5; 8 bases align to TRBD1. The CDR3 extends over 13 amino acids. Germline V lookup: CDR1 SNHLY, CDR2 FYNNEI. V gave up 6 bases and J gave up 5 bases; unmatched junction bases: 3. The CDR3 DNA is TGTGCCAGCAGGGGACAGGAGCATCAGCCCCAGCATTTT. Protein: CASRGQEHQPQHF.

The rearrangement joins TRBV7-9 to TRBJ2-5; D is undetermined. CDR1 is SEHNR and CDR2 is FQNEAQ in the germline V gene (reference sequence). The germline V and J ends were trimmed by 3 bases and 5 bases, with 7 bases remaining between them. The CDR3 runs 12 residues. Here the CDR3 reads CASSLKVETQYF. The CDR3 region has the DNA TGTGCCAGCAGCTTGAAGGTGGAGACCCAGTACTTC.

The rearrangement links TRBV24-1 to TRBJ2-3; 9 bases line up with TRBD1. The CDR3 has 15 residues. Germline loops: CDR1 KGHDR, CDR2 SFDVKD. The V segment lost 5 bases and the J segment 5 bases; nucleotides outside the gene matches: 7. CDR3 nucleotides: TGTGCCACCAGTGCCCTGGACAGGGGAGGAGATACGCAGTATTTT. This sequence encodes CATSALDRGGDTQYF.

Here the CDR3 reads CATSRATGVTEAFF. The CDR3, as DNA: TGTGCCACCAGCAGAGCCACAGGGGTCACTGAAGCTTTCTTT. This chain joins TRBV15 and TRBJ1-1, with TRBD1 matching 7 bases. Trimming removed 1 base from V and 4 bases from J; junction bases left unmatched: 3. The germline V gene has CDR1 LNHNV and CDR2 YYDKDF (reference sequence). The CDR3 runs to 14 residues.

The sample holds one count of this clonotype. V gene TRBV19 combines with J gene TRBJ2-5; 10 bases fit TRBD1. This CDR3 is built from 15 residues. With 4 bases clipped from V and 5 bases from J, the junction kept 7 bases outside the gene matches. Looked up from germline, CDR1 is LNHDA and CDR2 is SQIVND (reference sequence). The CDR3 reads CASSSFGTGAETQYF. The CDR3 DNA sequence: TGTGCCAGTAGTAGCTTCGGGACAGGGGCTGAGACCCAGTACTTC.

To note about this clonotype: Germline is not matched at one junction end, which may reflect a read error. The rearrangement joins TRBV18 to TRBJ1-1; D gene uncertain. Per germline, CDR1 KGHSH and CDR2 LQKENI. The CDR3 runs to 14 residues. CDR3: CASSPPQRMTEAFF. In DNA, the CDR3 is TGTGCCAGCTCCCCACCTCAAAGGATGACTGAAGCTTTCTTT.

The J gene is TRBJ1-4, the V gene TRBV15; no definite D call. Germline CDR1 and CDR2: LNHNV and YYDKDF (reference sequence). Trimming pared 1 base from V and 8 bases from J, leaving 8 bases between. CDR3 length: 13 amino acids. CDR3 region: CATSRGPTEKLFF. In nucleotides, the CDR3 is TGTGCCACCAGCAGAGGGCCGACCGAAAAACTGTTTTTT.

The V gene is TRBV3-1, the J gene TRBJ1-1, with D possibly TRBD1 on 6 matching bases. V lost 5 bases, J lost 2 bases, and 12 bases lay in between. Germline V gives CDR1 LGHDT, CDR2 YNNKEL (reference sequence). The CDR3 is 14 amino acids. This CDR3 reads CASSSQGINTEAFF. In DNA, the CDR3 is TGTGCCAGCAGCTCACAGGGTATTAACACTGAAGCTTTCTTT.

Written as DNA, the CDR3 is TGTGCCAGCAGCCAACTCGGAAACACCATATATTTT. Protein sequence: CASSQLGNTIYF. The chain recombines TRBV3-1 with TRBJ1-3; no reliable D call. The CDR3 consists of 12 residues. Germline CDR1 LGHDT, CDR2 YNNKEL (reference sequence). V was cut by 2 bases and J by 4 bases, with 3 bases left in between.

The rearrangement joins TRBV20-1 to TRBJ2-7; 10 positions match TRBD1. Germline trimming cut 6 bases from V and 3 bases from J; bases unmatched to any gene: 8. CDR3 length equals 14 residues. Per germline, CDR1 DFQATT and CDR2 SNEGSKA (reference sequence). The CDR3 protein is CSARGTGVLYEQYF. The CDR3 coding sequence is TGCAGTGCCCGAGGGACAGGGGTCCTCTACGAGCAGTACTTC.

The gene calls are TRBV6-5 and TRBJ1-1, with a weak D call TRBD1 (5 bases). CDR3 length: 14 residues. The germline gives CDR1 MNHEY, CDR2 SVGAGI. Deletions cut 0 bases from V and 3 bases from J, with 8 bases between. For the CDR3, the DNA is TGTGCCAGCAGTTACTCCCAGGGAGACACTGAAGCTTTCTTT. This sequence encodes CASSYSQGDTEAFF.

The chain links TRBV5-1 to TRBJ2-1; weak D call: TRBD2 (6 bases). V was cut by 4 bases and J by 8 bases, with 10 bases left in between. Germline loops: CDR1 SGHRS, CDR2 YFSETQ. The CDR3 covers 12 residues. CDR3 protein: CASSQRAHEQFF. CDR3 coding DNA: TGCGCCAGCAGCCAGCGGGCCCATGAGCAGTTCTTC.

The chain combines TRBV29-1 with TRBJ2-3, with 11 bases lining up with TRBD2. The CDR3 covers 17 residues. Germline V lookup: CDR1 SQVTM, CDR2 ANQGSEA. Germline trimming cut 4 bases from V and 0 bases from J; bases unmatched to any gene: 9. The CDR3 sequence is CSVVGAASGGSTDTQYF. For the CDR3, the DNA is TGCAGCGTTGTAGGCGCGGCTAGCGGGGGGAGCACAGATACGCAGTATTTT.